Following are 14 T cell receptor beta chains from one sample sequenced in a study of blood T cell repertoires in COVID-19. Sequencing was performed with immunoSEQ multiplex PCR; in TCRdb, only in-frame clones are kept and a portion is missing. The sample carries 540,000 or so clones, roughly 91% recorded once. Sequenced input: peripheral blood. The receptors were sampled from a woman aged 50 to 60 with COVID-19, enrolled during active disease.

The V call is TRBV15, the J call TRBJ2-3; 10 nucleotides match TRBD2. The CDR3 covers 17 residues. From germline, CDR1 is LNHNV and CDR2 YYDKDF (reference sequence). The J segment lost 6 bases and the V segment lost 5 bases, leaving 14 bases of the junction unmatched. As DNA, the CDR3 is TGTGCCACCAGCGGCGGTGGTAGCGGGGGGACCTGGGATACGCAGTATTTT. Its translation: CATSGGGSGGTWDTQYF.

The rearrangement uses TRBV7-9 and TRBJ2-1, with TRBD2 identical over 11 bases. Germline lookup yields CDR1 SEHNR and CDR2 FQNEAQ (reference sequence). The CDR3 totals 19 residues. V gave up 5 bases and J gave up 1 base; unmatched junction bases: 13. In DNA, the CDR3 is TGTGCCAGCAGCGATCTAGCGGGGGGCCGATCCATTTCCTACAATGAGCAGTTCTTC. Protein: CASSDLAGGRSISYNEQFF.

On this clone: Other DNA variants within this sample encode the same CDR3. V gene TRBV5-1 combines with J gene TRBJ1-4, with D maybe TRBD1 (5 bases). Germline V gene sequence: CDR1 SGHRS, CDR2 YFSETQ. Trimming shortened V by 0 bases and J by 5 bases, and 8 bases separated the two germline ends. The CDR3 is 14 residues long. In DNA, the CDR3 is TGCGCCAGCAGCTTGGGACAGAGCAATGAAAAACTGTTTTTT. Translating gives CASSLGQSNEKLFF.

The rearrangement joins TRBV25-1 to TRBJ1-4; D gene ambiguous. This CDR3 is 15 amino acids long. CDR1 is MGHDK, CDR2 SYGVNS, per germline. Trimming pared 5 bases from V and 4 bases from J, leaving 14 bases between. The CDR3 region is CASSQTESGNEKLFF. Here the CDR3 DNA reads TGTGCCAGCAGTCAAACAGAATCCGGTAATGAAAAACTGTTTTTT.

The chain couples TRBV15 to TRBJ1-5; D is uncertain. The CDR3 sequence is 13 residues long. V was clipped by 3 bases and J by 4 bases, with 7 bases between them. Per germline, CDR1 LNHNV and CDR2 YYDKDF (reference sequence). The chain's CDR3 is CATSSLSNQPQHF. For the CDR3, the DNA is TGTGCCACCAGCAGTCTTTCTAATCAGCCCCAGCATTTT.

The chain links TRBV9 to TRBJ2-1, with 8 bases lining up with TRBD2. The length of the CDR3 is 14 residues. V shed 0 bases and J 8 bases; nucleotides not matched to a gene: 4. Germline V CDR1 and CDR2: SGDLS, YYNGEE. CDR3 loop: CASSVASSGHEQFF. The CDR3 DNA sequence: TGTGCCAGCAGCGTAGCGTCTAGCGGGCATGAGCAGTTCTTC.

This clone appeared a single time. The chain carries TRBV7-2 and TRBJ2-3, with D perhaps TRBD2 (6 bases). The germline V and J ends were trimmed by 0 bases and 5 bases, with 9 bases remaining between them. The CDR3 has 14 amino acids. Per germline, CDR1 SGHTA and CDR2 FQGNSA. CDR3 protein: CASSLAGGRDTQYF. The CDR3, as DNA: TGTGCCAGCAGCTTAGCGGGGGGTAGAGATACGCAGTATTTT.

CDR3 sequence: CASQTQGALAVGYTF. The CDR3 region has the DNA TGTGCCAGTCAAACCCAGGGGGCGCTAGCGGTGGGCTACACCTTC. The chain uses TRBV19 and TRBJ1-2; TRBD1 matches 8 bases. This CDR3 region has 15 residues. J lost 8 bases, V lost 8 bases, and 16 bases had no gene match. The V gene's germline CDR1 is LNHDA and CDR2 SQIVND (reference sequence).

The gene calls are TRBV25-1 and TRBJ2-3; weak D call: TRBD2 (5 bases). CDR3 length equals 15 residues. Trimming took 1 base from V and 2 from J, leaving 10 bases between them. Germline V lookup: CDR1 MGHDK, CDR2 SYGVNS. In DNA form, the CDR3 reads TGTGCCAGCAGTGAATCGCGGGCCTCCACAGATACGCAGTATTTT. This translates into CASSESRASTDTQYF. The whole variable domain, remainder taken from reference TRBV25-1 and TRBJ2-3, is EADIYQTPRYLVIGTGKKITLECSQTMGHDKMYWYQQDPGMELHLIHYSYGVNSTEKGDLSSESTVSRIRTEHFPLTLESARPSHTSQYLCASSESRASTDTQYFGPGTRLTVL.

This sequence joins TRBV6-5 and TRBJ1-1; D perhaps matches TRBD1 (6 bases). Germline assignment: CDR1 MNHEY and CDR2 SVGAGI. The V and J ends lost 5 bases and 10 bases respectively, with 11 bases between them. The CDR3 sequence is 11 residues long. The CDR3 protein is CASSHRESAFF. The CDR3, as DNA: TGTGCCAGCAGTCACAGGGAATCAGCTTTCTTT.

V usage is TRBV11-2 and J usage is TRBJ2-5, with 7 positions matching TRBD1. The CDR3 is 15 amino acids. V lost 4 bases, J lost 5 bases, and 10 bases stayed unmatched. Per germline, CDR1 SGHAT and CDR2 FQNNGV. The CDR3 loop is CASSYWDSGTETQYF. The CDR3 coding sequence is TGTGCCAGCAGCTACTGGGACAGCGGTACGGAGACCCAGTACTTC.

This chain links TRBV27 with TRBJ2-7, with D perhaps matching TRBD2 (5 bases). V dropped 9 bases and J dropped 6 bases, with 15 bases sitting between them. This CDR3 has 12 residues. Looked up from germline, CDR1 is MNHEY and CDR2 is SMNVEV (reference sequence). CDR3 sequence: CASGREIGEQYF. CDR3 coding DNA: TGTGCCAGTGGCCGGGAAATAGGCGAGCAGTACTTC.

The rearrangement links TRBV9 to TRBJ2-2, with D perhaps TRBD2 (5 bases). The germline CDR1 and CDR2 sequences are SGDLS and YYNGEE. V lost 4 bases, J lost 4 bases, and 11 bases lay in between. The CDR3 length is 14 residues. The CDR3 loop is CASSLSGGTGELFF. In nucleotides, the CDR3 is TGTGCCAGCAGCCTCTCAGGAGGCACCGGGGAGCTGTTTTTT.

The J gene is TRBJ1-5, the V gene TRBV7-8, with 7 bases matching TRBD1. From germline, CDR1 is SGHVS and CDR2 FQNEAQ. CDR3 length equals 19 residues. Trimming cost V 2 bases and J 4 bases; bases outside gene matches: 17. This chain's CDR3 is CASSLMSFDREYENQPQHF. CDR3 sequence (DNA): TGTGCCAGCAGCTTAATGTCGTTTGACAGGGAATACGAGAATCAGCCCCAGCATTTT.